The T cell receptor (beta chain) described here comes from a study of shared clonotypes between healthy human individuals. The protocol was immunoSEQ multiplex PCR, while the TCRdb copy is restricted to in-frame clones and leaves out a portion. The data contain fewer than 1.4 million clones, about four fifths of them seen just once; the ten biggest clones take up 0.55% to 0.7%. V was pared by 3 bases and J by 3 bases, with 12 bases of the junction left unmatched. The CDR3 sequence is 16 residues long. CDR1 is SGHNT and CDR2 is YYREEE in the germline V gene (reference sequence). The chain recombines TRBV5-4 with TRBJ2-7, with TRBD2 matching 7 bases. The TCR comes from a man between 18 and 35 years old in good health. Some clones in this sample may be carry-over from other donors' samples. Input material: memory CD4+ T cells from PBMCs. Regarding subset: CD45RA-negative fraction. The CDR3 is CASSWGGSGALYEQYF. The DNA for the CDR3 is TGTGCCAGCAGCTGGGGTGGGAGCGGGGCGCTCTACGAGCAGTACTTC.